A selection of T cell receptor beta chains follows, all from one sample in a study of blood T cell repertoires in COVID-19. Method: immunoSEQ multiplex PCR; TCRdb's copy keeps in-frame clones and lacks some. The sample contains 65,000 to 95,000 clones, 70% to 85% of which appear only once. The sequenced sample consisted of peripheral blood. These receptors were collected from a woman aged 45 to 65 with acute or convalescent COVID-19. Both conserved end residues are part of each CDR3. The order of the fields is D gene, clone size, J gene, V gene, CDR3 DNA, CDR3 protein. A D gene is named only where the DNA matches it firmly. The size of a clone is reported for some rows only, either as once, few or many, or as a class for expanded clones.

- | - | TRBJ1-5 | TRBV7-9 | TGTGCCAGCAGTCCAGGGGTTAGCAATCAGCCCCAGCATTTT | CASSPGVSNQPQHF
- | - | TRBJ2-1 | TRBV3-1/TRBV3-2 | TGTGCCAGCAGCGGAGGGGGAGGCGGGGGTTACAATGAGCAGTTCTTC | CASSGGGGGGYNEQFF
- | - | TRBJ2-1 | TRBV18 | TGTGCCGGTGTTGGGGAGAGAGGGAATGAGCAGTTCTTC | CAGVGERGNEQFF
TRBD2 | - | TRBJ2-3 | TRBV7-3 | TGTGCCAGCAGCTTACAAGCGGGGGATAGCACAGATACGCAGTATTTT | CASSLQAGDSTDTQYF
- | few | TRBJ1-2 | TRBV2 | TGTGCCAGCATCCAGGACAGACCGGGCTATGGCTACACCTTC | CASIQDRPGYGYTF
- | few | TRBJ2-5 | TRBV21-1 | TGTGCCAGCGTCGACTGGAGCAAGGTAGAGACCCAGTACTTC | CASVDWSKVETQYF
- | - | TRBJ1-5 | TRBV4-1 | TGCGCCAGCAGCCAACTGAGCAATCAGCCCCAGCATTTT | CASSQLSNQPQHF
TRBD1 | - | TRBJ1-5 | TRBV27 | TGTGCCACCCGTCAGGAGGGACAGGGGATGATTTTGCCCCAGCATTTT | CATRQEGQGMILPQHF
TRBD2 | - | TRBJ2-7 | TRBV5-4 | TGTGCCAGCAGCCGGGACTATTCCTACGAGCAGTACTTC | CASSRDYSYEQYF
- | - | TRBJ2-7 | TRBV29-1 | TGCAGCGTTGAAGGGGAGGACAACGCCTCCTACGAGCAGTACTTC | CSVEGEDNASYEQYF
- | - | TRBJ1-2 | TRBV6-2/TRBV6-3 | TGTGCCAGCAGTTCCCTCGGCGGGGACGGCTACACCTTC | CASSSLGGDGYTF
- | few | TRBJ1-5 | TRBV2 | TGTGCCAGCAGTGAGGAGGGTAGGACGGGGCAGCCCCAGCATTTT | CASSEEGRTGQPQHF
- | - | TRBJ1-2 | TRBV6-6 | TGTGCCAGCAGTTTCGACAGATATGGCTACACCTTC | CASSFDRYGYTF
TRBD2 | - | TRBJ2-7 | TRBV5-6 | TGTGCCAGCAGCTCCGCCGGTTGGGGGGGGGACGAGCAGTACTTC | CASSSAGWGGDEQYF
- | - | TRBJ2-1 | TRBV11-3 | TGTGCCAGCAGCTTAGCCGACGGGTTCTACAATGAGCAGTTCTTC | CASSLADGFYNEQFF
- | - | TRBJ1-5 | TRBV28 | TGTGCCAGCAGGGACACGACAGTAAATCAGCCCCAGCATTTT | CASRDTTVNQPQHF
TRBD1 | - | TRBJ2-5 | TRBV2 | TGTGCCAGCAGTGACTGGGACAGGACGCAAGAGACCCAGTACTTC | CASSDWDRTQETQYF
TRBD1 | - | TRBJ1-2 | TRBV5-1 | TGCGCCAGCAGCTACACGACAGGGGGAGGAGGCTACACCTTC | CASSYTTGGGGYTF
TRBD2 | - | TRBJ2-7 | TRBV4-3 | TGCGCCAGCAGCCCGATGGGAGGAGCGGGGAGTCCCAACGACTACGAGCAGTACTTC | CASSPMGGAGSPNDYEQYF
TRBD2 | once | TRBJ2-1 | TRBV6-2/TRBV6-3 | TGTGCCAGCAGCTTACTAGCGGGGGGGCCGGGTGAGCAGTTCTTC | CASSLLAGGPGEQFF
- | few | TRBJ1-1 | TRBV28 | TGTGCCAGCAGTTGGAAAGGCGGAGTGAAACGAGAAGCTTTCTTT | CASSWKGGVKREAFF
TRBD1 | - | TRBJ2-3 | TRBV7-9 | TGTGCCAGCAGCTTAGAGGGGGCGGGTGCAGATACGCAGTATTTT | CASSLEGAGADTQYF
TRBD1 | once | TRBJ2-7 | TRBV19 | TGTGCCAGTAATTCCGGGACAGGGAACTACGAGCAGTACTTC | CASNSGTGNYEQYF
- | - | TRBJ1-1 | TRBV7-2 | TGTGCCAGCAGCTTAGGGCCACTGAACACTGAAGCTTTCTTT | CASSLGPLNTEAFF
TRBD1 | - | TRBJ1-1 | TRBV4-2 | TGTGCCAGCAGCCAAGACAGGGGGCAGGGCACTGAAGCTTTCTTT | CASSQDRGQGTEAFF
- | - | TRBJ1-5 | TRBV5-1 | TGCGCCAGCAGCTTGAGGGGCAGGGTAGGCCAGCCCCAGCATTTT | CASSLRGRVGQPQHF
- | - | TRBJ2-2 | TRBV5-6 | TGTGCCAGCAGCGCGGGACGGTTCGCGAACACCGGGGAGCTGTTTTTT | CASSAGRFANTGELFF
TRBD1 | - | TRBJ2-7 | TRBV6-5 | TGTGCCAGCAGTCTGACAGGGGGGGGCTACGAGCAGTACTTC | CASSLTGGGYEQYF
- | - | TRBJ2-5 | TRBV19 | TGTGCCAGTTCCTCGGGGGGACAGGCGGAGACCCAGTACTTC | CASSSGGQAETQYF
- | few | TRBJ1-6 | TRBV14 | TGTGCCAGCAGCGGACGGGACAACTCACCCCTCCACTTT | CASSGRDNSPLHF
- | - | TRBJ1-1 | TRBV12-5 | TGTGCTAGTGGCCATCCGGGGGAAGCTTTCTTT | CASGHPGEAFF
- | - | TRBJ1-3 | TRBV7-9 | TGTGCCAGCGCGACAGGATCAGGAAACACCATATATTTT | CASATGSGNTIYF
TRBD1 | - | TRBJ1-6 | TRBV20-1 | TGCAGTGCTAGTAGGGGACAGGCGGTTAATTCACCCCTCCACTTT | CSASRGQAVNSPLHF
- | - | TRBJ1-2 | TRBV4-2 | TGTGCCAGCAGCCAAGAGGAGGAACAAGCTGGGGATGGCTACACCTTC | CASSQEEEQAGDGYTF
- | - | TRBJ1-1 | TRBV5-1 | TGCGCCAGCGGCGACCAGGGGATCAGAGGCACTGAAGCTTTCTTT | CASGDQGIRGTEAFF
TRBD2 | - | TRBJ2-3 | TRBV27 | TGTGCCAGCACTCGCGGGGGTTACACAGATACGCAGTATTTT | CASTRGGYTDTQYF
- | - | TRBJ2-2 | TRBV19 | TGTGCCAGTACCCACCTCAATAAACAGGGCAGGGAAACCGGGGAGCTGTTTTTT | CASTHLNKQGRETGELFF
TRBD2 | - | TRBJ2-2 | TRBV5-6 | TGTGCCAGCCGCGGGAGAAGGACCGGGGAGCTGTTTTTT | CASRGRRTGELFF
TRBD1 | - | TRBJ2-3 | TRBV5-1 | TGCGCCAGCAGCTTCCGGGACAGCAACACAGATACGCAGTATTTT | CASSFRDSNTDTQYF
- | few | TRBJ1-2 | TRBV12-5 | TGTGCTAGTGGTTTATCTGAGAATGCTAACTATGGCTACACCTTC | CASGLSENANYGYTF
- | - | TRBJ2-5 | TRBV7-2 | TGTGCCAGCAGCTTTGCGGAGACCCAGTACTTC | CASSFAETQYF
- | once | TRBJ2-7 | TRBV6-2/TRBV6-3 | TGTGCCAGCGGTTTATATCCAGGGAACGAGCAGTACTTC | CASGLYPGNEQYF
- | - | TRBJ2-1 | TRBV6-2/TRBV6-3 | TGTGCCAGCAGTTACTTTTTCGGGGTAAATGAGCAGTTCTTC | CASSYFFGVNEQFF
- | - | TRBJ1-2 | TRBV19 | TGTGCCAGTAGTACCCCGGGCCCTGGACTCTATGGCTACACCTTC | CASSTPGPGLYGYTF
TRBD2 | once | TRBJ2-2 | TRBV2 | TGTGCCAGCAGTCAATTAGCGGGAGGGCCCGGGGAGCTGTTTTTT | CASSQLAGGPGELFF
- | - | TRBJ2-7 | TRBV7-8 | TGTGCCAGCAGCCGGATTGGAGCGGAGCAGTACTTC | CASSRIGAEQYF